This note documents a single T cell receptor beta chain sequence. No antigen is known for it. Base qualities are not at hand, and no much larger clone is one base apart. This entry is derived from a study of regulatory T cells in long-lasting Graves disease (dated by TCRdb to the early 2020s). As for the study more broadly: Persistent Graves' disease was defined as antithyroid drug treatment for over 5 years with persistently positive TSH receptor autoantibodies. Peripheral blood TCR sequencing and RNA sequencing compared persistent Graves' disease patients with newly diagnosed Graves' disease patients. The study was registered as a clinical trial and conducted in China. A total of 35 or so samples underwent TCR sequencing: about 13 from persistent and roughly 20 from newly diagnosed Graves' disease patients. Antithyroid drugs had been taken for approximately 10 years on average by persistent Graves' disease patients in the clinical cohort. General findings and caveats noted by the study authors: Because the primary lesion, thyroid tissue, could not be accessed, the study looked at peripheral blood alone. TRBV28, TRBJ1-2 and TRBJ2-5 were preferentially used in persistent disease, while TRBV20-1 and TRBJ2-1 were favored in newly diagnosed disease. More public clonotypes were shared among persistent patients (2,741) than among newly diagnosed patients (under 1,000). Persistent Graves' disease patients showed lower TCR Shannon entropy and fewer highly expanded clones than newly diagnosed patients, suggesting clonal expansion. The authors noted that the small sample size was a limitation that may lower accuracy. Sequencing and analysis were restricted to the TCR beta chain.

The time point label of this sample denotes: persistent/refractory GD, antithyroid drugs over 5 years with positive TRAb. RNA was extracted from PBMCs in TRIzol for both TCR sequencing and RNA sequencing. Graves' disease was diagnosed according to American Thyroid Association guidelines. Patients for the study were recruited at an endocrinology department in Xi'an, China. Each patient gave 8.5 to 9.5 milliliters of peripheral blood, collected in an EDTA anticoagulant tube. Ficoll Paque Plus density gradient separation was used to isolate PBMCs, and no further T cell sorting was done. RNA quality was checked with an Agilent 2100 Bioanalyzer and agarose gel, and concentration with a NanoDrop 2000. The CDR3 has 14 amino acids, counting the end cysteine and phenylalanine. Only CDR3 DNA remains: 42 bases, in frame from the first base. CDR1 is given as LGHNT and CDR2 as FRNRAP, both from the germline V gene. V gives up 3 bases and J gives up 0 bases, and the segment between their germline ends measures 9 bases.

Library construction relied on multiplex PCR. Sequencing was carried out with an Illumina HiSeq 4000. CDR3 regions were amplified by Arm-PCR with iRepertoire HTBI primers to construct TCR beta libraries. PCR products were gel purified before sequencing. In the original analysis: Gene usage analysis of CDR3 amino acid clonotypes used the 60 to 75 TRBV and some 15 TRBJ segments found across samples. COPE and FqMerger were used to merge filtered high-quality paired reads into contigs. BLAST was used to align contigs to the IMGT TRBV, TRBD and TRBJ reference genes, and CDR3 was defined following IMGT. Clonotypes above 0.1% frequency were classified as highly expanded clones. Repertoire diversity was measured by Shannon entropy, and V-J evenness by the Gini coefficient. A clonotype found in more than one individual was treated as public. Through fastp at Q25 and MiXCR, TCRdb rebuilt clones from the public reads, retaining in-frame beta chains. Every entry covers one CDR3 protein and lists the most common genes and DNA from its rows. TCRdb's processing, not the authors', yielded these V and J calls. This sample is represented by 700,000 or so distinct CDR3 sequences; 25% to 30% of them were singletons. 35% to 55% of the sample is taken by the ten largest.

In this chain, TRBV12-5 is recombined with TRBJ2-7; confidence is insufficient to name the D gene. This receptor was identified in a female donor with Graves disease. The specimen comprised peripheral blood mononuclear cells (PBMCs), sampled when the disease was refractory, from a patient treated with antithyroid drugs. The CDR3 region: CASGFDWSSYEQYF. The DNA reads TGTGCTAGTGGTTTCGATTGGAGCTCCTACGAGCAGTACTTC.